This TCR beta chain emerged from a study of T cells after yellow fever vaccination. A single record per CDR3 protein comes from TCRdb applying MiXCR to the 5' RACE reads. This sample yields almost 70,000 distinct CDR3 sequences, of which around 6.2% are seen a single time; under 2.5% belongs to the top ten. This clonotype showed up just a few times. The CDR3 has 12 residues. Per germline, CDR1 MDHEN and CDR2 SYDVKM. The V gene lost 6 bases and the J gene lost 5 bases, with 8 bases spanning the gap. This receptor was identified in a man between 18 and 29 years old who received the YFV17D yellow fever vaccine. Sequencing was performed on CD4+ T cells sorted from PBMCs, taken around 14 days after the first yellow fever vaccination. The chain recombines TRBV28 with TRBJ2-1; a weak D match, TRBD1 (6 bases). The CDR3 DNA is TGTGCCAGCAGGGACAGACACAATGAGCAGTTCTTC. Translation: CASRDRHNEQFF.